Shown below are 5 T cell receptor beta chains from a single sample sequenced in a study of vaccination and CD4 T cells after COVID-19. As to treatment: roughly 10-day PBMC culture with coronavirus spike peptide pools or control peptides (ViraFEST assay). Sequencing of the DNA from cultured CD4+ T cells was carried out with the Oncomine TCR Beta short-read assay. TCRdb re-analysed the PCR reads in MiXCR, keeping a single row per CDR3 protein. The table has just under 20,000 distinct CDR3 sequences, 47% seen once. Their cognate antigens are unknown. The material sequenced was CD4+ T cells from blood, cultured in vitro, taken before SARS-CoV-2 vaccination. These TCRs come from a human donor who had recovered from COVID-19.

V and J are TRBV28 and TRBJ1-5; D uncertain. The CDR3 runs 12 residues. V lost 6 bases, J lost 2 bases, and 5 bases lay in between. Germline V gene data show CDR1 as MDHEN and CDR2 as SYDVKM. In DNA form, the CDR3 reads TGTGCCAGCAGGGACGGCAATCAGCCCCAGCATTTT. It yields the protein CASRDGNQPQHF.

This clonotype was seen a few times. The chain combines TRBV6-1 with TRBJ2-7, with D hard to call. Germline V gives CDR1 MNHNS, CDR2 SASEGT. Trimming shortened V by 7 bases and J by 3 bases, and 7 bases separated the two germline ends. CDR3 length: 11 amino acids. The CDR3 spells CASKADYEQYF. The CDR3 DNA follows: TGTGCCAGCAAGGCTGACTACGAGCAGTACTTC.

The chain joins TRBV28 to TRBJ1-5; 7 nucleotides match TRBD1. The germline V gene encodes CDR1 MDHEN and CDR2 SYDVKM. With 5 bases clipped from V and 4 bases from J, the junction kept 8 bases outside the gene matches. The CDR3 consists of 15 residues. CDR3 DNA: TGTGCCAGCAGTAGCCCGGGACAGCCTAATCAGCCCCAGCATTTT. Amino acids: CASSSPGQPNQPQHF.

This chain joins TRBV5-1 and TRBJ2-3, with D unclear. CDR1 and CDR2 from the germline V gene are SGHRS and YFSETQ. This CDR3 is 14 amino acids long. The V gene lost 4 bases and the J gene lost 6 bases, with 15 bases spanning the gap. CDR3 protein: CASSRLYPRDTQYF. The CDR3 DNA reads as TGCGCCAGCAGCCGACTTTACCCGAGGGATACGCAGTATTTT.

This clonotype has only a few counts. The chain joins TRBV24-1 to TRBJ1-5; 8 bases match TRBD1. After removal of 0 bases from V and 6 bases from J, the junction contained 6 bases not matched to a gene. This CDR3 is built from 16 residues. CDR1 is KGHDR, CDR2 SFDVKD, per germline. The CDR3 is CATSDLSHDRGQPQHF. CDR3 nucleotide sequence: TGTGCCACCAGTGATTTGAGCCACGACAGGGGTCAGCCCCAGCATTTT.